A selection of T cell receptor beta chains follows, all from one sample in a study of blood T cells in healthy people across ages. MiXCR, applied by TCRdb to the 5' RACE reads, yields one record per CDR3 protein. The sample yields roughly 1,800,000 distinct CDR3 sequences, roughly 52% seen once. What was sequenced was blood. These receptor sequences come from a woman between 35 and 50 years old in good health. Each CDR3 is given with its conserved first and last residue. D genes are given only for firm matches. The size field is filled for only some rows; it gives once, few, many or a size class.

few	TRBJ1-2	TRBV10-3	NA	CAISETGEYGYTF	TGTGCCATCAGTGAGACTGGAGAGTATGGCTACACCTTC
NA	TRBJ1-5	TRBV28	NA	CVSSLLDPRNQPQHF	TGTGTCAGCAGTTTACTCGACCCGAGGAATCAGCCCCAGCATTTT
NA	TRBJ2-3	TRBV6-2/TRBV6-3	NA	CASSLRGRTPDTQYF	TGTGCCAGCAGTTTGCGGGGACGGACTCCAGATACGCAGTATTTT
few	TRBJ2-5	TRBV4-3	NA	CASSQLGRGGRWETQYF	TGCGCCAGCAGCCAACTTGGGAGGGGGGGCCGTTGGGAGACCCAGTACTTC
NA	TRBJ1-2	TRBV20-1	NA	CSAVSRALGGYTF	TGCAGTGCTGTAAGCCGGGCCCTGGGGGGCTACACCTTC
few	TRBJ2-4	TRBV15	NA	CATRVGLDGNIQYF	TGTGCCACCAGGGTTGGTTTGGATGGAAACATTCAGTACTTC
NA	TRBJ1-4	TRBV12-3/TRBV12-4	TRBD1	CASRGVGQGDEKLFF	TGTGCCAGCAGGGGGGTTGGACAGGGGGATGAAAAACTGTTTTTT
few	TRBJ2-3	TRBV20-1	NA	CSASSVLTDTQYF	TGCAGTGCTAGCTCAGTCTTGACAGATACGCAGTATTTT
few	TRBJ2-3	TRBV12-3/TRBV12-4	NA	CASSLTSGTPSTDTQYF	TGTGCCAGCAGTTTGACATCCGGGACACCTAGCACAGATACGCAGTATTTT
NA	TRBJ2-7	TRBV27	TRBD2	CASSLLASGVAQYF	TGTGCCAGCAGTTTACTGGCTAGCGGGGTGGCCCAGTACTTC
few	TRBJ2-7	TRBV6-6	TRBD1	CASSYPRTGTYEQYF	TGTGCCAGCAGTTACCCGCGGACAGGGACGTACGAGCAGTACTTC
NA	TRBJ2-3	TRBV18	TRBD1	CASSPMRTGADTQYF	TGTGCCAGCTCACCTATGCGGACAGGGGCAGATACGCAGTATTTT
NA	TRBJ1-5	TRBV24-1	NA	CATSLGQGPSNQPQHF	TGTGCCACCTCTTTGGGGCAGGGACCTAGCAATCAGCCCCAGCATTTT
NA	TRBJ1-1	TRBV5-1	NA	CASSWARLTEAFF	TGCGCCAGCAGTTGGGCCCGTCTCACTGAAGCTTTCTTT
few	TRBJ2-5	TRBV7-9	NA	CASSPLLLTESPETQYF	TGTGCCAGCAGCCCCCTCCTATTGACCGAGTCCCCAGAGACCCAGTACTTC
few	TRBJ1-1	TRBV9	NA	CASSPPGGPGNTEAFF	TGTGCCAGCAGCCCCCCCGGGGGGCCGGGGAACACTGAAGCTTTCTTT
NA	TRBJ1-5	TRBV9	NA	CASSVAQERGGSNQPQHF	TGTGCCAGCAGCGTAGCCCAGGAGAGAGGAGGGAGCAATCAGCCCCAGCATTTT
few	TRBJ2-3	TRBV6-6	NA	CASSPLATSEDTQYF	TGTGCCAGCAGTCCCCTAGCGACCTCGGAAGATACGCAGTATTTT
NA	TRBJ1-1	TRBV7-2	NA	CASSGGGSGRAFF	TGTGCCAGCAGCGGGGGGGGATCAGGGAGGGCTTTCTTT
few	TRBJ2-1	TRBV7-8	TRBD1	CASSLNPTGGASNEQFF	TGTGCCAGCAGCTTAAATCCCACAGGGGGCGCTTCCAATGAGCAGTTCTTC
NA	TRBJ1-2	TRBV28	NA	CASTPQVVLYGYTF	TGTGCCAGCACCCCCCAAGTGGTCCTCTATGGCTACACCTTC
NA	TRBJ1-4	TRBV5-1	NA	CASSIVSRVDEKLFF	TGCGCCAGCAGCATTGTGTCCAGGGTGGATGAAAAACTGTTTTTT
NA	TRBJ2-5	TRBV20-1	TRBD2	CSARGAGGPETQYF	TGCAGTGCTAGAGGGGCGGGGGGACCAGAGACCCAGTACTTC
NA	TRBJ1-6	TRBV9	NA	CASSRDHSYNSPLHF	TGTGCCAGCAGCCGGGATCACTCCTATAATTCACCCCTCCACTTT
few	TRBJ1-1	TRBV4-1	NA	CASSQVVGVNTEAFF	TGCGCCAGCAGCCAAGTCGTAGGGGTGAACACTGAAGCTTTCTTT
NA	TRBJ2-6	TRBV5-4	NA	CASSFGLSSGANVLTF	TGTGCCAGCAGCTTCGGTCTTAGCTCTGGGGCCAACGTCCTGACTTTC
few	TRBJ2-3	TRBV6-5	NA	CASSPGDVVGTDTQYF	TGTGCCAGCAGCCCAGGGGATGTGGTTGGCACAGATACGCAGTATTTT
few	TRBJ2-1	TRBV6-2/TRBV6-3	TRBD2	CASSYSQRGGSYNEQFF	TGTGCCAGCAGTTACAGTCAGCGGGGGGGATCCTACAATGAGCAGTTCTTC
NA	TRBJ2-5	TRBV24-1	NA	CATADSFQETQYF	TGTGCCACCGCGGACAGCTTCCAAGAGACCCAGTACTTC
NA	TRBJ1-2	TRBV2	NA	CASSGDPDYGYTF	TGTGCCAGCAGCGGGGACCCCGACTATGGCTACACCTTC
once	TRBJ2-3	TRBV28	NA	CASRPDRIGTDTQYF	TGTGCCAGCAGGCCGGACAGAATAGGCACAGATACGCAGTATTTT
NA	TRBJ2-7	TRBV19	TRBD1	CASSGETGSAMYEQYF	TGTGCCAGTAGTGGAGAGACAGGGAGCGCGATGTACGAGCAGTACTTC
few	TRBJ2-7	TRBV7-2	TRBD2	CASSLVVGGGVGEQYF	TGTGCCAGCAGCTTAGTTGTCGGCGGGGGGGTGGGCGAGCAGTACTTC